The sequence of this TCR beta chain was determined in a study of T cell repertoires in cytomegalovirus infection. At the level of the study: CMV infection and matching HLA type were both indicated by public TCR beta signatures.

This clonotype was seen a single time. Its specificity is not known. A much larger clone differs from this one at a single base, so this may be a read error. Study outcomes and limitations: The study identified carriers of CMV plus the relevant HLA from cumulative public TCR beta family frequency. Across the ex vivo response, the dominant clonotypes were HLA-C-restricted CMV-specific TCR beta clonotypes.

This CDR3 has 15 residues. The germline CDR1 and CDR2 sequences are SGHVS and FNYEAQ. Using its own MiXCR run on the reads, TCRdb lists one record per CDR3 protein. Here the sample spans fewer than 700,000 distinct CDR3 sequences, roughly 26% being singletons. The chain combines TRBV7-6 with TRBJ1-5, with D perhaps TRBD2 (5 bases). TRBJ2-3 explains the end of the DNA better; the J call may be wrong. The sample consisted of CD8+ T cells from PBMCs. This sequence originates from a human donor in good health (CMV status not recorded). Some clones in this sample may be carry-over from other donors' samples. The CDR3 DNA follows: TGTGCCAGCAGCTTAGCGGCAAACGGACTTCAGCCCCAGTATTTT. Translated: CASSLAANGLQPQYF.